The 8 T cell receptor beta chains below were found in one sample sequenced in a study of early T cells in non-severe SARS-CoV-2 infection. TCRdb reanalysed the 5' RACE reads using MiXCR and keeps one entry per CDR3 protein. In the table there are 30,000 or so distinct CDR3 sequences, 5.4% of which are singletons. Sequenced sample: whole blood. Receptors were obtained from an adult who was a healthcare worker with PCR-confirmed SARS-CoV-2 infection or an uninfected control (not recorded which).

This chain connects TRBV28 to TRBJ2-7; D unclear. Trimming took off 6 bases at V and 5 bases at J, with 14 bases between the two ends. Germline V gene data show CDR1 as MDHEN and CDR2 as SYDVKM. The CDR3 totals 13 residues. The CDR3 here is CASSLGGGNEQYF. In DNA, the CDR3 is TGTGCCAGCAGCCTTGGCGGCGGAAACGAGCAGTACTTC.

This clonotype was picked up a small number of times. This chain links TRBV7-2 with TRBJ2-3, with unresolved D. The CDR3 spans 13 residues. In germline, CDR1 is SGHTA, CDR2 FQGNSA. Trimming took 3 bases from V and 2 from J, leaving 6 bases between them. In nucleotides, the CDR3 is TGTGCCAGCAGCTTTAAAGTCACAGATACGCAGTATTTT. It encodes CASSFKVTDTQYF. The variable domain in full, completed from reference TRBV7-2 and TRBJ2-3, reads GAGVSQSPSNKVTEKGKDVELRCDPISGHTALYWYRQSLGQGLEFLIYFQGNSAPDKSGLPSDRFSAERTGGSVSTLTIQRTQQEDSAVYLCASSFKVTDTQYFGPGTRLTVL.

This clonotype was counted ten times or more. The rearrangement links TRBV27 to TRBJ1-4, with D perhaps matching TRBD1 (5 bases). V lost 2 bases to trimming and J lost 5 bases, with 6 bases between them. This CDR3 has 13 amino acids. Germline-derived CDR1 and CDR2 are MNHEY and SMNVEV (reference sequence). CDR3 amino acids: CASSLRGNEKLFF. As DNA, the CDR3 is TGTGCCAGCAGTTTAAGGGGAAATGAAAAACTGTTTTTT.

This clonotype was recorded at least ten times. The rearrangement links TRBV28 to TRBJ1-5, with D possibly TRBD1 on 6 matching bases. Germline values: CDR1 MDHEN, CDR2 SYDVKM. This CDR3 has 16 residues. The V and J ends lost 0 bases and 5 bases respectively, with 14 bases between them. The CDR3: CASSLWRDNNYQPQHF. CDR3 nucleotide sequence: TGTGCCAGCAGTTTATGGAGGGACAATAACTATCAGCCCCAGCATTTT.

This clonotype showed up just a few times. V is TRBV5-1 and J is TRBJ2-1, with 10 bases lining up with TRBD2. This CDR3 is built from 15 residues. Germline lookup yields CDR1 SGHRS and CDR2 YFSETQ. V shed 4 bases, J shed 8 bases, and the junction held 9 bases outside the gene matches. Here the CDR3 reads CASSPSGRAKDEQFF. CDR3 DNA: TGCGCCAGCAGCCCAAGCGGGAGGGCCAAGGATGAGCAGTTCTTC.

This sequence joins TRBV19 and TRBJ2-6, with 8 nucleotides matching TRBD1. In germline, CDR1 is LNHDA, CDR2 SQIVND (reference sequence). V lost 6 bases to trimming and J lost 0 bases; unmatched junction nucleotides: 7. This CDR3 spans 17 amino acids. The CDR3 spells CASSPGTGVSGANVLTF. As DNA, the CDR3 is TGTGCCAGTAGCCCCGGGACAGGAGTCTCTGGGGCCAACGTCCTGACTTTC.

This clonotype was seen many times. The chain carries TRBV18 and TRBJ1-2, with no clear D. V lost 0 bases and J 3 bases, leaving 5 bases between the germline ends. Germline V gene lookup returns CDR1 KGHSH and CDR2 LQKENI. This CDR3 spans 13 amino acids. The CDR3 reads CASSPPGDYGYTF. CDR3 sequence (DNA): TGTGCCAGCTCACCACCAGGTGACTATGGCTACACCTTC. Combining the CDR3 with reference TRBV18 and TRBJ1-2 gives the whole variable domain NAGVMQNPRHLVRRRGQEARLRCSPMKGHSHVYWYRQLPEEGLKFMVYLQKENIIDESGMPKERFSAEFPKEGPSILRIQQVVRGDSAAYFCASSPPGDYGYTFGSGTRLTVV.

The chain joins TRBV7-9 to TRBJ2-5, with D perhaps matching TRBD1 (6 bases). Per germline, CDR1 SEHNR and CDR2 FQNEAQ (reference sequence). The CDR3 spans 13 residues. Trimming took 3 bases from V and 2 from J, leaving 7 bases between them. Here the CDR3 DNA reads TGTGCCAGCAGCTTGGGGACACAAGAGACCCAGTACTTC. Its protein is CASSLGTQETQYF.